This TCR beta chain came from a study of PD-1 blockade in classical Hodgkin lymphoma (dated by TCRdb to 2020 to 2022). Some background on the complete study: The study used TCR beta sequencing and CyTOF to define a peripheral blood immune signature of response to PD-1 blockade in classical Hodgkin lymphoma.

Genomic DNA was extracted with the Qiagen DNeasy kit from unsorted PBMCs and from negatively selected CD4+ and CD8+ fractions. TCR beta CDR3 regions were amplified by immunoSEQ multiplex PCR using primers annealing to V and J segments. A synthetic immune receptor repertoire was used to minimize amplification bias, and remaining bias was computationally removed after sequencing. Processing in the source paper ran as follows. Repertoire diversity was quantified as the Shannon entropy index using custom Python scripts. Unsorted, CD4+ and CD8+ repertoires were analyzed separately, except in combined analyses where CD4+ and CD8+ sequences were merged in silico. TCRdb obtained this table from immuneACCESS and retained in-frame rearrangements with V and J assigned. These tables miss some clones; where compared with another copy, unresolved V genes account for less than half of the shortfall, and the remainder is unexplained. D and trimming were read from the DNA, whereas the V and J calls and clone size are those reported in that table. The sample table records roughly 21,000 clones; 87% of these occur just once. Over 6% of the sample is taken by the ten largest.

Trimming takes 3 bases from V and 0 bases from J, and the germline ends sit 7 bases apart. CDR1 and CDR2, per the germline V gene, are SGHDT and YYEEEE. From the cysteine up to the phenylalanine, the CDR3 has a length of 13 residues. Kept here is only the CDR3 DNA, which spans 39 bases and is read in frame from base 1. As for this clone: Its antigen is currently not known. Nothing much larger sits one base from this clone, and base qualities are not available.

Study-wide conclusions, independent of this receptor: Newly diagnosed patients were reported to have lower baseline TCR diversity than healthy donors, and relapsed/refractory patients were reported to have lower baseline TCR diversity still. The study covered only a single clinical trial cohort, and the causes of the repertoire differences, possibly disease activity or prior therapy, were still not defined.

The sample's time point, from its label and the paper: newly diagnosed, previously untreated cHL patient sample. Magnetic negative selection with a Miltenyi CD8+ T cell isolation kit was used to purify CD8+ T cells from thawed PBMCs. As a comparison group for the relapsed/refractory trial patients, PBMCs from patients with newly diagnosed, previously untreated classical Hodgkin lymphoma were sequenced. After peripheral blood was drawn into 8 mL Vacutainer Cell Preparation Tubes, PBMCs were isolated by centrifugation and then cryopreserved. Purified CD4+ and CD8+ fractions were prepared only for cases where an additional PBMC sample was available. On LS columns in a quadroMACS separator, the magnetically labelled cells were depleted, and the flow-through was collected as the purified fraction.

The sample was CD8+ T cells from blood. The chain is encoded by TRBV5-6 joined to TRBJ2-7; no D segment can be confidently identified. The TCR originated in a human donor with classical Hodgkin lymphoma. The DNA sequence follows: TGTGCCAGCAGCTACGGAGACTCCTACGAGCAGTACTTC. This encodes CASSYGDSYEQYF.